The clone carrying this T cell receptor beta chain came up a few times. Its antigen is not known. Unique molecular identifiers tagged the TCRbeta library. TCRdb reprocessed the PCR reads with MiXCR, giving one entry per CDR3 protein. The sample includes 450,000 to 600,000 distinct CDR3 sequences, 13% seen only once; the top ten take approximately 2%. Trimming stripped 0 bases from V and 0 bases from J, with 15 bases between. The CDR3 spans 18 residues. Germline CDR1 reads MGHRA; CDR2 reads YSYEKL. This entry is derived from a study of T-cell reconstitution after alpha-beta-depleted transplantation in children. Study-level results: The main origin of T-cell counts and diversity one year after transplant was newly produced T cells. Alpha-beta T cells present about two months after transplant were reported to originate from several hundred expanded graft clones. Where some patients showed high TCRbeta diversity at day 60, it came from recipient T cells and thymic progenitors that had survived.

The sequencing used PBMCs, mostly from graft donor cells, collected 360 days after TCRalphabeta/CD19-depleted stem cell transplant. This sequence joins TRBV4-1 and TRBJ2-1; D might be TRBD1 (5 bases). The receptor was isolated from a male patient aged 10 to 17 who had a stem cell transplant for acute myeloid leukemia, so the T cells may come from the graft donor. CDR3 nucleotide sequence: TGCGCCAGCAGCCAAGATTGGTGGACAAAGAGCTCCTACAATGAGCAGTTCTTC. Translation gives CASSQDWWTKSSYNEQFF.